This TCR beta chain was sequenced in a study of shared clonotypes between healthy human individuals. Of note for this clone: This same CDR3 is encoded by further DNA sequences in the sample.

Using immunoSEQ multiplex PCR, the repertoire was profiled, and TCRdb retains in-frame clones only, with some absent. The table shows fewer than 1.6 million clones, with around 98.5% occurring only once. Germline V gene lookup returns CDR1 MDHEN and CDR2 SYDVKM. The CDR3 has 12 residues. V was shortened by 4 bases and J by 5 bases, with 6 bases between the two germline ends. The clonotype was recovered from a man aged 25 to 40 in good health. The chain has TRBV28 and TRBJ1-5; D unresolved. Source material: naive CD4+ T cells sorted from blood. The subset is: CD45RA+ positively selected. The CDR3 reads CASSSGDQPQHF. In nucleotides, the CDR3 is TGTGCCAGCAGTTCCGGGGATCAGCCCCAGCATTTT.